A selection of T cell receptor beta chains follows, all from one sample in a study of OX40 agonist ivuxolimab in advanced cancers. TCRdb's copy holds only in-frame clones and misses some; the assay was immunoSEQ multiplex PCR. The table lists around 140,000 clones, approximately 94% of them singletons, with about 0.93% in the top ten. The sequences come from CD4+ or CD8+ T cells sorted from blood, collected in a trial of the OX40 agonist ivuxolimab. These receptors were taken from an adult with an advanced solid tumor such as melanoma, head and neck, liver or kidney cancer. The CDR3 runs from the conserved cysteine through the conserved F or W. A D gene is named only where the DNA matches it firmly. Expanded clones are given a class, and other clones once, few, many or no size at all.

cdr3_nt	cdr3_aa	j_call	v_call	clone_size	d_call
TGTGCCAGCAGTTTCTCAGGTACGGATCAGCCCCAGCATTTT	CASSFSGTDQPQHF	TRBJ1-5	TRBV6-6	-	-
TGTGCCAGCAGCTTAGTACAGAGGAATGAAGCTTTCTTT	CASSLVQRNEAFF	TRBJ1-1	TRBV7-2	-	-
TGTGCCAGCAGTGACGGGGGGTTCTATGGCTACACCTTC	CASSDGGFYGYTF	TRBJ1-2	TRBV2	-	-
TGCAGCGTTGGGCCGCTAGCGGGACGTTCCCCCTACGAGCAGTACTTC	CSVGPLAGRSPYEQYF	TRBJ2-7	TRBV29-1	once	TRBD2
TGTGCCAGCAGCAAGGGCCGGGGCATCCCGGGACAGGTCAGCTCTGGGGCCAACGTCCTGACTTTC	CASSKGRGIPGQVSSGANVLTF	TRBJ2-6	TRBV21-1	-	-
TGTGCCACCAAACGGTTCGACTCTGGAAACACCATATATTTT	CATKRFDSGNTIYF	TRBJ1-3	TRBV10-3	-	-
TGTGCCTGGAGTGTTGTAGGGCACGAGCAGTACTTC	CAWSVVGHEQYF	TRBJ2-7	TRBV30	-	-
TGTGCCAGTAGTATTAAGGCAGGTATGAACACTGAAGCTTTCTTT	CASSIKAGMNTEAFF	TRBJ1-1	TRBV19	-	-
TGTGCCAGCCTTTCGGACGTCGTCTCCTACGAGCAGTACTTC	CASLSDVVSYEQYF	TRBJ2-7	TRBV28	once	-
TGTGCTATCAGTGGTTCTGGGTTCCGCAATGAGCAGTTCTTC	CAISGSGFRNEQFF	TRBJ2-1	TRBV10-3	-	-
TGTGCCAGCAGCCGTCGAAATTCACCCCTCCACTTT	CASSRRNSPLHF	TRBJ1-6	TRBV7-9	few	-
TGTGCTAGCAGCTTAACGCTGTTAGACACCGGGGAGCTGTTTTTT	CASSLTLLDTGELFF	TRBJ2-2	TRBV7-7	-	-
TGTGCCAGTAGTCAGACAGGGGGGACCGGGGAGCTGTTTTTT	CASSQTGGTGELFF	TRBJ2-2	TRBV19	once	TRBD1
TGTGCCAGCAGCTTCCCGACGGCAACCTCTGGAAACACCATATATTTT	CASSFPTATSGNTIYF	TRBJ1-3	TRBV5-6	-	-
TGCAGTGCTAGGGGAGGTGAAGCTTTCTTT	CSARGGEAFF	TRBJ1-1	TRBV20-1	-	-
TGTGCCAGCAAAGCCGGGACAGGGGGCTATGGCTACACCTTC	CASKAGTGGYGYTF	TRBJ1-2	TRBV28	few	TRBD1
TGTGCCAGCAGTGAAGGCGGCCCACCCTCGGGGAACATTCAGTACTTC	CASSEGGPPSGNIQYF	TRBJ2-4	TRBV25-1	-	-
TGTGCCAGCTCACCCCGGACAGGAACTAATGAAAAACTGTTTTTT	CASSPRTGTNEKLFF	TRBJ1-4	TRBV18	-	TRBD1
TGTGCCAGCACGAAGACAGGGGCCTTGAACACTGAAGCTTTCTTT	CASTKTGALNTEAFF	TRBJ1-1	TRBV6-5	-	TRBD1
TGCGCCAGCAGGGACCCGGCAGGCCCAGATACGCAGTATTTT	CASRDPAGPDTQYF	TRBJ2-3	TRBV5-1	once	-
TGTGCCACCGCCTGGGGGGGACACCCGAGTAATGCTGGGGCCAACGTCCTGACTTTC	CATAWGGHPSNAGANVLTF	TRBJ2-6	TRBV15	-	-
TGTGCCAGCAGTTTAATCCGAGATCAGCCCCAGCATTTT	CASSLIRDQPQHF	TRBJ1-5	TRBV6-5	-	-
TGTGCCAGTACGGGCCTAACTAATGAAAAACTGTTTTTT	CASTGLTNEKLFF	TRBJ1-4	TRBV19	-	-
TGTGCCAGCAGTTTATACAGGGTGGGACTGTTTTTT	CASSLYRVGLFF	TRBJ1-4	TRBV28	-	-
TGTGCCAGCAGCGTGGGACAGAGATACGAGCAGTACTTC	CASSVGQRYEQYF	TRBJ2-7	TRBV5-8	-	TRBD1
TGTGCCAGCAGTTACCTAGGGACTAGCGGGAGTGAGACCCAGTACTTC	CASSYLGTSGSETQYF	TRBJ2-5	TRBV6-5	once	TRBD2
TGTGCCAGCAGCTTCGGGATGGACAGGAAAAACTACGAGCAGTACTTC	CASSFGMDRKNYEQYF	TRBJ2-7	TRBV5-5	-	TRBD1
TGTGCCAGCAGTTACAGACAGGGCGTCGAGCAGTTCTTC	CASSYRQGVEQFF	TRBJ2-1	TRBV6-5	-	TRBD1
TGTGCCAGCAGCTTGCCCCCTCATGACGCTCCGGGCACCGGGGAGCTGTTTTTT	CASSLPPHDAPGTGELFF	TRBJ2-2	TRBV7-9	once	-
TGTGCCAGTCGACTAGATTGGGGGAACTATGGCTACACCTTC	CASRLDWGNYGYTF	TRBJ1-2	TRBV7-9	-	-
TGTGCCAGCAGCGTAGGTAGTGTGGGGTATGGCTACACCTTC	CASSVGSVGYGYTF	TRBJ1-2	TRBV9	once	-
TGCAGCGTTAACACCGGGACAGCTAGCCAGCCCCAGCATTTT	CSVNTGTASQPQHF	TRBJ1-5	TRBV29-1	-	TRBD1
TGTGCCAGCAGCTCCCCGGGGGGGGGCAATCAGCCCCAGCATTTT	CASSSPGGGNQPQHF	TRBJ1-5	TRBV7-8	-	-
TGTGCCAGCTCACCGGGGCTCTATGGCTACACCTTC	CASSPGLYGYTF	TRBJ1-2	TRBV18	once	-
TGTGCCAGCAGCAACCGGGAGGGAGGGCCCCTCCACTTT	CASSNREGGPLHF	TRBJ1-6	TRBV7-2	-	-
TGTGCCAGCACCACGGGACCTGAAGGAAACACCATATATTTT	CASTTGPEGNTIYF	TRBJ1-3	TRBV7-2	-	-
TGTGCCAGCAGTGAGAGGACTAGCGGCTACAATGAGCAGTTCTTC	CASSERTSGYNEQFF	TRBJ2-1	TRBV6-1	-	TRBD2
TGTGCCAGCCGCCAAGGTGGGGCCAACGTCCTGACTTTC	CASRQGGANVLTF	TRBJ2-6	TRBV19	-	-
TGTGCCAGCAGCTCACCGCGACAGGGGAGCTCTGGAAACACCATATATTTT	CASSSPRQGSSGNTIYF	TRBJ1-3	TRBV4-2	-	TRBD1